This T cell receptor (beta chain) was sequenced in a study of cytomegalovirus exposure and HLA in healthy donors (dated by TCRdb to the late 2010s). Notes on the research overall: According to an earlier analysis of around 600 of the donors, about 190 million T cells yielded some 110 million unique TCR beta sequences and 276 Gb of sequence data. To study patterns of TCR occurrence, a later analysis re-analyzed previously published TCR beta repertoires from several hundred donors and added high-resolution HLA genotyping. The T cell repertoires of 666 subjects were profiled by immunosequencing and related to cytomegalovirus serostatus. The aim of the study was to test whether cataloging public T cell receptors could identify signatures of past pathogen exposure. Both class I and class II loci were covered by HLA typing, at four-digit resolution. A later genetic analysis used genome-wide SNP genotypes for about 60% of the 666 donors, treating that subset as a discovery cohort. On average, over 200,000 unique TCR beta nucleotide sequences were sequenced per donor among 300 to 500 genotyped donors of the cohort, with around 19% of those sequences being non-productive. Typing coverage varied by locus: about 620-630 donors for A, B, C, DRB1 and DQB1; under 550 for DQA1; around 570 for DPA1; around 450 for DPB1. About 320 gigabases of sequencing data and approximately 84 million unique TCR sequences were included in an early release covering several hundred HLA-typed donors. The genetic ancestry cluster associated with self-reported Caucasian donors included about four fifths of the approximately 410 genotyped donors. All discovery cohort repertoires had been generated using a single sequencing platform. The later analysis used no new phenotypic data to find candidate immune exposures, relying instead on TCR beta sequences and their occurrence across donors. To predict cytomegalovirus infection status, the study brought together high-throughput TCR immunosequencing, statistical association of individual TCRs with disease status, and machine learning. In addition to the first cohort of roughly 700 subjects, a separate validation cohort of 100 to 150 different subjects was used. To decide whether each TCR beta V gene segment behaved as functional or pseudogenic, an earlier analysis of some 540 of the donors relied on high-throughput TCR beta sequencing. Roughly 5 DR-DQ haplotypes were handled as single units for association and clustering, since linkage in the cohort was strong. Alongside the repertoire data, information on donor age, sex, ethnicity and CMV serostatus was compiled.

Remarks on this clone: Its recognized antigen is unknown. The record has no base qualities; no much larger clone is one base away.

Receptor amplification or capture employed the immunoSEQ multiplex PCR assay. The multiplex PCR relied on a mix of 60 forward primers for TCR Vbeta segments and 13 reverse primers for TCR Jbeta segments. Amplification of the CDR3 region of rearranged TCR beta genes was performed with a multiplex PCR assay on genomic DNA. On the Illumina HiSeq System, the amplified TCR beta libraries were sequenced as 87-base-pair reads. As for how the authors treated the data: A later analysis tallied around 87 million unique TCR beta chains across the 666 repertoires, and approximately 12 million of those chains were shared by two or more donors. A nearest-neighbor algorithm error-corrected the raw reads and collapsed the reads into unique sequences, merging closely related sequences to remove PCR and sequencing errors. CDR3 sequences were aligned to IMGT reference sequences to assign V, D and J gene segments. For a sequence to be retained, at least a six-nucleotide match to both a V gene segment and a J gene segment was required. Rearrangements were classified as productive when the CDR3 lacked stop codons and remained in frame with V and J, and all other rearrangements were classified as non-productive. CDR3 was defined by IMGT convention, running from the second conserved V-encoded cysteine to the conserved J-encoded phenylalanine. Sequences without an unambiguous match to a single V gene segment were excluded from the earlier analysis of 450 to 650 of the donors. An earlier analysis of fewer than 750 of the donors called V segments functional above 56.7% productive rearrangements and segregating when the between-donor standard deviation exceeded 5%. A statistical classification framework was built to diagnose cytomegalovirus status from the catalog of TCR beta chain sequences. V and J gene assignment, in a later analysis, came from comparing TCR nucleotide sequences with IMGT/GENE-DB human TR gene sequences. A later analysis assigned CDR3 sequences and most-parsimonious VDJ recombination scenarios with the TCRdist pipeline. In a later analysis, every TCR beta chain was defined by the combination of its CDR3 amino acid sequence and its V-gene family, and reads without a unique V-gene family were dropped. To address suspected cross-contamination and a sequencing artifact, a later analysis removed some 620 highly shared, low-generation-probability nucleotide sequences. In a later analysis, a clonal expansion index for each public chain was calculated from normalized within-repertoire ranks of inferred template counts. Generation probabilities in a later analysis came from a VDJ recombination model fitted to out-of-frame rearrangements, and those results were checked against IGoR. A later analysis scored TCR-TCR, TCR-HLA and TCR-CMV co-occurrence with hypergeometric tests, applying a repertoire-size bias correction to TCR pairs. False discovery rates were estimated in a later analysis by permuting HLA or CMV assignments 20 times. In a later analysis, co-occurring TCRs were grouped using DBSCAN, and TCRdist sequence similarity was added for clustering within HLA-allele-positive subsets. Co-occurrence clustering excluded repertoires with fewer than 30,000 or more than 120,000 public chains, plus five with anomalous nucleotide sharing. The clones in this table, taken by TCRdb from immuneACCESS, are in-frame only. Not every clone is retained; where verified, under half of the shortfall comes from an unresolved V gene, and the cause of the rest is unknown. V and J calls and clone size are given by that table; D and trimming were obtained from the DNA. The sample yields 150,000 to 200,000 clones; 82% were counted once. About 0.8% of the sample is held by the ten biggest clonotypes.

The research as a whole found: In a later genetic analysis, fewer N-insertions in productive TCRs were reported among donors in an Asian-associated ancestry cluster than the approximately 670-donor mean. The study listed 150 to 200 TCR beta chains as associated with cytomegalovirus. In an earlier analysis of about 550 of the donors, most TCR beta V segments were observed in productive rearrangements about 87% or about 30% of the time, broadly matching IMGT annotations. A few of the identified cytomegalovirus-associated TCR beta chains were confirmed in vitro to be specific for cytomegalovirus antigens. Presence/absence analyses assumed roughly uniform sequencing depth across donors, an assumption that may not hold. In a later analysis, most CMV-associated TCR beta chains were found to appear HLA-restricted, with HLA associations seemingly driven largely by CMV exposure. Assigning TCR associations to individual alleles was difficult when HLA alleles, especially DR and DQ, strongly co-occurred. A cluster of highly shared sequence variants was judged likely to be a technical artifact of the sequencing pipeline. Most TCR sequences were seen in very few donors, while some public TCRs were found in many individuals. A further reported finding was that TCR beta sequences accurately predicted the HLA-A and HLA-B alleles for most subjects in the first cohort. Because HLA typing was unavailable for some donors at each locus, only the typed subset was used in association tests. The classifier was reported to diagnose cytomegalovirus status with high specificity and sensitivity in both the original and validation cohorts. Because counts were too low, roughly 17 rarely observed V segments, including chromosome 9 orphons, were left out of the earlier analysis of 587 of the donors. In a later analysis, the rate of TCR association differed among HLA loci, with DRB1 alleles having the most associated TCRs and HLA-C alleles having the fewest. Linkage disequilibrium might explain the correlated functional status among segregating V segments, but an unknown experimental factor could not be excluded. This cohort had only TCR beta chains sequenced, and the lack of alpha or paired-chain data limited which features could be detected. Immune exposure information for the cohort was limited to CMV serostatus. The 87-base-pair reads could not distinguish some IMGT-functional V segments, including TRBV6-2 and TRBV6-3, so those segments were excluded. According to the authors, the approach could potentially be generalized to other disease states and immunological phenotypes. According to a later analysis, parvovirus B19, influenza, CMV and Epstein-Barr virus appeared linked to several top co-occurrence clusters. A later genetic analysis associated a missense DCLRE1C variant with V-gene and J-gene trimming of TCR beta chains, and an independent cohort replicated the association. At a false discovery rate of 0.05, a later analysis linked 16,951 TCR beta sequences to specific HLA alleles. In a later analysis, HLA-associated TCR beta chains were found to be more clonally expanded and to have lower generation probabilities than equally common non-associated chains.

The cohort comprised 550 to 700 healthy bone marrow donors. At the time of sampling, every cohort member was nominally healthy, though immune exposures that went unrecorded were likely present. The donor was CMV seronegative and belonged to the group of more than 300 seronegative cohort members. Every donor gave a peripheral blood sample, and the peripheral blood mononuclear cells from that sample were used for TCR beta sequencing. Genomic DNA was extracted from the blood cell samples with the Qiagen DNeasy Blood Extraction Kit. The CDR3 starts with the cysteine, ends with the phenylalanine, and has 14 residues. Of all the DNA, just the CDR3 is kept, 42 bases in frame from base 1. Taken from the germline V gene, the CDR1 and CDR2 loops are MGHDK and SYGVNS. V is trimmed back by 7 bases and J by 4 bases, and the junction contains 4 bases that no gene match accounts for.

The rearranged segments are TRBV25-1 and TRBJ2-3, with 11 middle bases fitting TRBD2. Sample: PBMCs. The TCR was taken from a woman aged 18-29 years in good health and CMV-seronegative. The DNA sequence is TGTGCCAGCAACGTAGCGGGGGGGCCAGATACGCAGTATTTT. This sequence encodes CASNVAGGPDTQYF.